The text below deals with one T cell receptor beta chain. Its antigen is currently unknown. The data derive from a study of beta chain features in type 1 diabetes. Overall study results and limits: Equally in patients and controls, shorter templates might have been favored by PCR.

Every isolated RNA sample was fully reverse transcribed, so sequencing captured expressed TCRB transcripts. TCRdb keeps only in-frame clones here, not all; method: immunoSEQ multiplex PCR. Of roughly 450,000 clones in the sample, 14% were seen once. The CDR3 is 14 residues long. CDR1 and CDR2 from the germline V gene are LGHNA and YSLEER. V shed 1 base and J 5 bases; nucleotides not matched to a gene: 4. Sorting with CD45RO/CCR7/CD25/CD127/CD95/CD27 yielded naive, central memory, regulatory and stem-like memory CD4+ cells. Once sorted, every population was more than 98% pure. The source is a man aged 30-40 years in good health. V and J are TRBV4-3 and TRBJ2-7; TRBD1 agrees at 8 bases. Material for sequencing was naive CD4+ T cells from blood. The CDR3 nucleotides are TGCGCCAGCAGCCAAGGAGGACAGGGCCACGAGCAGTACTTC. Its protein is CASSQGGQGHEQYF.